The 10 T cell receptor beta chains below come from one sample, sequenced in a study of cytomegalovirus exposure and HLA in healthy donors. The primer mix had 60 Vbeta and 13 Jbeta primers. Some clones are missing from TCRdb's copy, which holds only in-frame ones; the method was immunoSEQ multiplex PCR. This sample has around 150,000 clones, with 79% found just once. The sample consisted of PBMCs. These receptor sequences come from a man between 45 and 60 years old in good health and CMV-seropositive.

This clone came up once. This chain joins TRBV27 and TRBJ1-5, with TRBD1 matching over 7 bases. Germline lookup yields CDR1 MNHEY and CDR2 SMNVEV (reference sequence). The V segment lost 6 bases and the J segment 3 bases; nucleotides outside the gene matches: 8. CDR3 length: 15 amino acids. In DNA, the CDR3 is TGTGCCAGCAGAACCCAAACAGGGGCCAATCAGCCCCAGCATTTT. Its translation is CASRTQTGANQPQHF.

This clone was counted only a few times. The genes are TRBV7-9 and TRBJ2-1, with 8 bases fitting TRBD1. Germline trimming cut 5 bases from V and 7 bases from J; bases unmatched to any gene: 16. The CDR3 runs 17 residues. CDR1 and CDR2 from the germline V gene are SEHNR and FQNEAQ (reference sequence). CDR3: CASSPQAGGILWNEQFF. DNA of the CDR3: TGTGCCAGCAGCCCCCAGGCAGGGGGCATTTTATGGAATGAGCAGTTCTTC.

The V and J genes are TRBV29-1 and TRBJ2-7; D might be TRBD1 (6 bases). This CDR3 spans 11 amino acids. Trimming stripped 2 bases from V and 6 bases from J, with 8 bases between. Looked up from germline, CDR1 is SQVTM and CDR2 is ANQGSEA. The CDR3 spells CSVERGGEQYF. The CDR3 nucleotides read TGCAGCGTTGAACGAGGGGGCGAGCAGTACTTC.

The gene calls are TRBV5-1 and TRBJ2-3; D gene uncertain. CDR3 size: 14 residues. Germline V gene data show CDR1 as SGHRS and CDR2 as YFSETQ. V was trimmed by 4 bases and J by 3 bases, leaving 12 bases between them. For the CDR3, the DNA is TGCGCCAGCAGCCAAACGGGTCTAACAGATACGCAGTATTTT. It is translated as CASSQTGLTDTQYF. The complete variable domain, with remaining parts taken from reference TRBV5-1 and TRBJ2-3, reads KAGVTQTPRYLIKTRGQQVTLSCSPISGHRSVSWYQQTPGQGLQFLFEYFSETQRNKGNFPGRFSGRQFSNSRSEMNVSTLELGDSALYLCASSQTGLTDTQYFGPGTRLTVL.

The rearrangement uses TRBV7-8 and TRBJ2-5; tentatively, D is TRBD1 (6 bases). Germline V CDR1 and CDR2: SGHVS, FQNEAQ. The CDR3 is 13 amino acids. V lost 5 bases to trimming and J lost 2 bases, with 9 bases between them. The CDR3 region has the DNA TGTGCCAGCAGCCTTGACAGGCAAGAGACCCAGTACTTC. Protein: CASSLDRQETQYF.

The chain is built from TRBV7-9 and TRBJ1-2; unclear D gene. This CDR3 has 15 residues. The V end lost 1 base, the J end lost 3 bases, and 12 bases lay between the germline ends. CDR1 SEHNR and CDR2 FQNEAQ come from the germline V gene (reference sequence). CDR3 sequence: CASSLGLPNHYGYTF. The CDR3 region has the DNA TGTGCCAGCAGCTTAGGACTACCGAACCACTATGGCTACACCTTC.

This chain connects TRBV29-1 to TRBJ2-7, with 10 bases aligning to TRBD2. The length of the CDR3 is 14 residues. Trimming removed 4 bases from V and 2 bases from J; junction bases left unmatched: 5. From germline, CDR1 is SQVTM and CDR2 ANQGSEA. CDR3 residues: CSVGVSGRPYEQYF. CDR3 nucleotide sequence: TGCAGCGTTGGGGTTAGCGGGAGGCCCTACGAGCAGTACTTC.

V and J are TRBV15 and TRBJ2-1, with TRBD2 matching over 10 bases. The CDR3 loop spans 17 amino acids. The trim removed 1 base at V and 8 bases at J, leaving 11 bases unmatched. Germline V gene sequence: CDR1 LNHNV, CDR2 YYDKDF (reference sequence). The CDR3 nucleotides are TGTGCCACCAGCAGAGCTGGGGCTAGCGGGAGTTACTATGAGCAGTTCTTC. Encoded protein: CATSRAGASGSYYEQFF.

The chain recombines TRBV5-1 with TRBJ1-2, with 8 bases identical to TRBD1. The CDR3 is 16 residues long. Germline CDR1 is SGHRS and CDR2 is YFSETQ. The ends lost 0 bases at V and 3 bases at J; junction bases unmatched: 7. The CDR3 protein is CASSLAEGQVYYGYTF. CDR3 sequence (DNA): TGCGCCAGCAGCTTGGCGGAGGGACAGGTCTACTATGGCTACACCTTC.

The chain has TRBV6-6 and TRBJ2-7, with D possibly being TRBD2 (5 bases). Trimming removed 6 bases from V and 0 bases from J, with 18 bases in between. This CDR3 is 16 amino acids long. The V gene's germline CDR1 is MNHNY and CDR2 SVGAGI (reference sequence). The CDR3 DNA reads TGTGCCAGCAGCAATTATGGCGGGCCCAACTCCTACGAGCAGTACTTC. This translates into CASSNYGGPNSYEQYF.